The rows below give T cell receptor beta chains drawn from one sample of a study of OX40 agonist ivuxolimab in advanced cancers. Assay used: immunoSEQ multiplex PCR; TCRdb lists only in-frame clones, some missing. The sample holds over 60,000 clones, around 89% seen once. Sequencing was performed on CD4+ or CD8+ T cells sorted from blood, taken in a trial of the OX40 agonist ivuxolimab. Receptor source: an adult with an advanced solid tumor such as melanoma, head and neck, liver or kidney cancer. The CDR3 runs from the conserved cysteine through the conserved F or W. D genes are given only for firm matches. A row's size may be missing; if present it is once, few, many or a size class.

v_gene	j_gene	d_gene	abundance	CDR3aa	CDR3nt
TRBV5-4	TRBJ1-2	.	.	CASRSGGATFNYGYTF	TGTGCCAGCAGGTCTGGGGGCGCAACTTTTAACTATGGCTACACCTTC
TRBV10-3	TRBJ1-1	TRBD1	.	CAIRGQGATEAFF	TGTGCCATCAGGGGACAGGGGGCGACTGAAGCTTTCTTT
TRBV19	TRBJ2-6	.	.	CASNRNRLEGDTSGANVLTF	TGTGCCAGTAATCGAAATCGTCTTGAGGGTGATACATCTGGGGCCAACGTCCTGACTTTC
TRBV5-1	TRBJ2-1	.	.	CASSPRGAGMPGEQFF	TGCGCCAGCAGCCCGCGGGGAGCGGGCATGCCCGGTGAGCAGTTCTTC
TRBV4-1	TRBJ2-7	.	.	CASSRPGRGTLYEQYF	TGCGCCAGCAGCCGCCCCGGACGGGGTACTCTCTACGAGCAGTACTTC
TRBV7-9	TRBJ1-5	.	.	CASSLSGYYSNQPQHF	TGTGCCAGCAGCTTGTCGGGGTATTATAGCAATCAGCCCCAGCATTTT
TRBV7-9	TRBJ2-1	TRBD2	.	CASSLAGLLDNEQFF	TGTGCCAGCAGCTTAGCGGGACTACTAGACAATGAGCAGTTCTTC
TRBV28	TRBJ2-7	.	.	CASSAVGVTYEQYF	TGTGCCAGCAGTGCCGTAGGGGTCACCTACGAGCAGTACTTC
TRBV5-8	TRBJ1-2	.	.	CASSPNRYGYTF	TGTGCCAGCAGCCCTAACCGCTATGGCTACACCTTC
TRBV18	TRBJ1-6	.	.	CASSPASRQPGGSPLHF	TGTGCCAGCTCACCAGCGTCTCGGCAGCCTGGGGGTTCACCCCTCCACTTT
TRBV28	TRBJ2-3	TRBD1	.	CASSSQAQGADTQYF	TGTGCCAGCAGTTCCCAAGCCCAGGGGGCAGATACGCAGTATTTT
TRBV2	TRBJ2-1	.	.	CASSAGPPPYNEQFF	TGTGCCAGCAGTGCCGGACCCCCCCCTTACAATGAGCAGTTCTTC
TRBV2	TRBJ2-2	.	.	CASSVGAGVILAGELFF	TGTGCCAGCAGTGTCGGGGCAGGGGTTATCTTGGCCGGGGAGCTGTTTTTT
TRBV7-9	TRBJ2-5	TRBD2	.	CASSPLAEAGGQETQYF	TGTGCCAGCAGCCCACTGGCAGAAGCGGGAGGACAAGAGACCCAGTACTTC
TRBV7-9	TRBJ1-5	.	.	CASSSSGARYSNQPQHF	TGTGCCAGCAGCTCCTCAGGGGCGAGGTATAGCAATCAGCCCCAGCATTTT
TRBV28	TRBJ2-1	TRBD2	once	CASSHGTSGGPRSYNEQFF	TGTGCCAGCAGCCATGGGACTAGCGGGGGCCCCCGCTCCTACAATGAGCAGTTCTTC
TRBV11-3	TRBJ1-1	TRBD1	.	CASSDREREVTEAFF	TGTGCCAGCAGCGACAGGGAGCGGGAAGTCACTGAAGCTTTCTTT
TRBV4-1	TRBJ2-3	.	.	CASSQEGISSRTDTQYF	TGCGCCAGCAGCCAAGAAGGGATCAGTTCCCGTACAGATACGCAGTATTTT
TRBV11-3	TRBJ2-2	TRBD2	.	CASSREGSSTGELFF	TGTGCCAGCTCCAGGGAGGGGAGTAGCACCGGGGAGCTGTTTTTT
TRBV15	TRBJ2-1	.	.	CATSAPGLRTGAGEQFF	TGTGCCACCAGCGCTCCGGGACTCCGGACTGGGGCGGGGGAGCAGTTCTTC
TRBV19	TRBJ1-1	.	once	CASSPQQMGKAFF	TGTGCCAGTAGTCCCCAACAAATGGGTAAAGCTTTCTTT
TRBV18	TRBJ2-7	.	.	CASSRDSFTYEQYF	TGTGCCAGCTCACGGGACTCCTTTACCTACGAGCAGTACTTC
TRBV5-1	TRBJ1-2	TRBD1	.	CASSVGQAYGYTF	TGCGCCAGCAGCGTCGGACAGGCCTATGGCTACACCTTC
TRBV28	TRBJ2-3	TRBD2	.	CASSLRGLSWYF	TGTGCCAGCAGTTTGAGGGGACTAAGTTGGTATTTT
TRBV4-1	TRBJ2-5	TRBD2	.	CASSLRGLAGEGGETQYF	TGCGCCAGCAGCCTCCGGGGACTAGCGGGAGAGGGAGGGGAGACCCAGTACTTC
TRBV29-1	TRBJ2-3	TRBD2	.	CSVGLGLSTDTQYF	TGCAGCGTGGGACTAGGCCTTAGCACAGATACGCAGTATTTT
TRBV10-3	TRBJ1-1	.	few	CAISGRGGSSDTEAFF	TGTGCCATCAGTGGACGGGGGGGGTCGTCGGACACTGAAGCTTTCTTT
TRBV10-3	TRBJ2-2	TRBD2	.	CAISQRGDNTGELFF	TGTGCCATCAGTCAGCGGGGGGATAACACCGGGGAGCTGTTTTTT
TRBV18	TRBJ1-6	TRBD1	.	CASSSGTGDSPLHF	TGTGCCAGCTCTTCTGGGACAGGAGATTCACCCCTCCACTTT
TRBV6-6	TRBJ1-1	.	.	CASSYDGNTEAFF	TGTGCCAGCAGTTATGATGGGAACACTGAAGCTTTCTTT
TRBV5-6	TRBJ1-2	.	.	CASSLGRNYGYTF	TGTGCCAGCAGCTTAGGCAGAAACTATGGCTACACCTTC
TRBV30	TRBJ1-1	TRBD1	few	CARQGAGRDTEAFF	TGTGCCAGACAGGGGGCGGGGAGGGACACTGAAGCTTTCTTT
TRBV19	TRBJ2-5	.	.	CASSIQQGPQETQYF	TGTGCCAGTAGTATCCAACAGGGTCCCCAAGAGACCCAGTACTTC
TRBV4-1	TRBJ1-5	.	.	CASSQGWGNSNQPQHF	TGCGCCAGCAGCCAAGGGTGGGGGAATAGCAATCAGCCCCAGCATTTT
TRBV7-2	TRBJ2-1	TRBD2	.	CASSGLSGGSYNEQFF	TGTGCCAGCAGCGGCCTTAGCGGGGGTTCCTACAATGAGCAGTTCTTC
TRBV6-6	TRBJ2-7	TRBD1	once	CASSGPGTGNHEQYF	TGTGCCAGCAGTGGACCGGGGACAGGGAATCACGAGCAGTACTTC
TRBV4-1	TRBJ1-2	TRBD1	.	CASSQGRGRTGDGYTF	TGCGCCAGCAGCCAAGGGCGGGGACGGACAGGGGACGGCTACACCTTC
TRBV11-2	TRBJ1-3	.	once	CASSLGRNTIYF	TGTGCCAGCAGCTTAGGCCGAAACACCATATATTTT
TRBV4-1	TRBJ1-1	.	.	CASSQDGRTKAFF	TGCGCCAGCAGCCAAGACGGGAGGACTAAGGCTTTCTTT
TRBV18	TRBJ2-6	TRBD1	once	CASSPPGQIYSGANVLTF	TGTGCCAGCTCGCCACCGGGACAGATTTACTCTGGGGCCAACGTCCTGACTTTC
TRBV18	TRBJ2-7	TRBD2	.	CASSQTSGGAEQYF	TGTGCCAGCTCACAGACTAGCGGGGGGGCGGAGCAGTACTTC
TRBV4-2	TRBJ1-1	TRBD1	.	CASSQEWTGETEAFF	TGTGCCAGCAGCCAAGAATGGACAGGGGAGACTGAAGCTTTCTTT
TRBV15	TRBJ2-2	.	.	CATSRDRVGVTGELFF	TGTGCCACCAGCAGAGATAGGGTAGGGGTCACCGGGGAGCTGTTTTTT
TRBV6-6	TRBJ1-2	.	once	CASSYSDSNYGYTF	TGTGCCAGCAGTTACTCGGACAGCAACTATGGCTACACCTTC
TRBV7-2	TRBJ2-3	.	.	CASSLAPGYTDTQYF	TGTGCCAGCAGCTTAGCCCCGGGCTACACAGATACGCAGTATTTT
TRBV2	TRBJ1-3	TRBD1	once	CASSGTGSSGNTIYF	TGTGCCAGCAGTGGGACAGGTAGCTCTGGAAACACCATATATTTT
TRBV5-4	TRBJ2-1	.	.	CASSLGLVEGGEQFF	TGTGCCAGCAGCTTGGGACTAGTGGAGGGGGGTGAGCAGTTCTTC
TRBV18	TRBJ1-1	.	.	CASSSTRGNTEAFF	TGTGCCAGCTCCTCGACCAGGGGGAACACTGAAGCTTTCTTT
TRBV29-1	TRBJ2-1	.	.	CSTDHGGRNNEQFF	TGCAGCACCGACCACGGGGGGCGAAACAATGAGCAGTTCTTC
TRBV19	TRBJ1-2	.	.	CASSMGRGSNYGYTF	TGTGCCAGTAGTATGGGACGGGGTTCTAACTATGGCTACACCTTC
TRBV7-8	TRBJ1-1	.	once	CASSGQTQASEAFF	TGTGCCAGCAGCGGGCAGACCCAGGCGAGTGAAGCTTTCTTT
TRBV4-1	TRBJ2-1	.	.	CASSQPTQGNEQFF	TGCGCCAGCAGCCAACCGACCCAAGGCAATGAGCAGTTCTTC
TRBV18	TRBJ2-5	TRBD1	.	CASSRATGGRETQYF	TGTGCCAGCTCACGAGCGACAGGGGGTCGAGAGACCCAGTACTTC
TRBV7-9	TRBJ1-1	.	.	CASSQSSTEAFF	TGTGCCAGCAGCCAAAGCTCCACTGAAGCTTTCTTT
TRBV11-3	TRBJ2-7	TRBD2	.	CASSPRGGHGSYEQYF	TGTGCCAGCAGCCCCCGGGGAGGGCATGGGTCCTACGAGCAGTACTTC